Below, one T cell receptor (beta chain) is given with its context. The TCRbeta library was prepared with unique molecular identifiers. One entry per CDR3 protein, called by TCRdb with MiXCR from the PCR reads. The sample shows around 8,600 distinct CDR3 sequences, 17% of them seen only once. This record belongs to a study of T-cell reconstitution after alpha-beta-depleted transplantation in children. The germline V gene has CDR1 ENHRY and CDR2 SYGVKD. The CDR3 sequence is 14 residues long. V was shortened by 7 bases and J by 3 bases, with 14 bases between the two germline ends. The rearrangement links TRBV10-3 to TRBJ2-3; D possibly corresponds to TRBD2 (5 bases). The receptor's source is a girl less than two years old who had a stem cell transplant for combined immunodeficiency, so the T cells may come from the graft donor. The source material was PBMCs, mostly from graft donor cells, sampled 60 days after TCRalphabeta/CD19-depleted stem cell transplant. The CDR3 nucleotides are TGTGCCATCAACAGTGAGCAGCGGACAGATACGCAGTATTTT. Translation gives CAINSEQRTDTQYF.